Shown below are 24 T cell receptor beta chains from a single sample sequenced in a study of tumor-infiltrating lymphocytes in primary liver carcinoma. The investigators made TCR beta cDNA from about 510 ng total RNA, using a constant-region primer. Three-round nested multiplex PCR performed with slightly modified ARM-PCR produced the TCR beta libraries. Researchers ran the first two PCR rounds for roughly 10 cycles each with TRBV1-TRBV30 forward primers and a C-beta reverse primer. TCRdb re-derived calls from the multiplex PCR reads in MiXCR, one entry per CDR3 protein. The table lists some 46,000 distinct CDR3 sequences, roughly 77% of them singletons. Co-extracting RNA and DNA was done with about 17-30 mg of unsorted bulk tissue as input. The sample taken for sequencing was tumor-adjacent normal liver tissue. The receptor set was obtained from a woman aged 25 to 45 with primary liver carcinoma and hepatitis B virus infection.

Points on this clonotype: At one boundary the junction diverges from the germline segment, which might be a read error. The V and J genes are TRBV29-1 and TRBJ1-4; perhaps TRBD1 as D (5 bases). The CDR3 sequence is 14 residues long. Germline V lookup: CDR1 SQVTM, CDR2 ANQGSEA. The CDR3 region is CSVGSSGRNETLFF. CDR3 DNA sequence: TGCAGCGTTGGAAGTTCAGGGCGAAATGAAACACTGTTTTTC.

This sequence joins TRBV29-1 and TRBJ1-4, with a tentative D call TRBD1 (5 bases). This CDR3 is 13 amino acids long. Per germline, CDR1 SQVTM and CDR2 ANQGSEA. Trimming left V 6 bases short and J 7 bases short, with 15 bases between. The CDR3 reads CSVQGGCSEKLFF. DNA for the CDR3: TGCAGCGTCCAGGGAGGGTGCAGTGAAAAACTGTTTTTT.

This clonotype has more than one count but fewer than ten. Since a much larger clone is just one base distant, this may be a read error. The rearrangement joins TRBV5-4 to TRBJ2-1, with D perhaps matching TRBD2 (6 bases). The V gene's germline CDR1 is SGHNT and CDR2 YYREEE (reference sequence). This CDR3 comprises 14 residues. The CDR3 loop is CASSVDYSTNEQLF. CDR3 DNA: TGTGCCAGCAGCGTGGACTATAGCACGAATGAGCAGCTCTTC.

The chain couples TRBV6-5 to TRBJ1-1, with a weak D call TRBD1 (6 bases). Germline V lookup: CDR1 MNHEY, CDR2 SVGAGI. Between the trimmed V and J ends, which lost 2 bases and 0 bases, there was a span of 22 bases. The CDR3 is 19 amino acids. The CDR3, as DNA: TGTGCCAGCAGTTACCTAGTTGGCGGGACAAGGGGAGTGAACACTGAAGCTTTCTTT. It yields the protein CASSYLVGGTRGVNTEAFF.

This clonotype was recorded at least ten times. The chain couples TRBV28 to TRBJ2-7, with D hard to call. This CDR3 is 14 amino acids long. V shed 3 bases and J shed 5 bases, with 14 bases lying between them. Germline assignment: CDR1 MDHEN and CDR2 SYDVKM. The CDR3 sequence is CASSFGPTSHEQYF. DNA for the CDR3: TGTGCCAGCAGTTTTGGTCCGACTTCGCACGAGCAGTACTTC.

Points on this clonotype: At one end the junction does not follow the germline gene, possibly because of a read error. J is TRBJ2-2 and V is TRBV30; D is possibly TRBD1 (5 bases). Germline V CDR1 and CDR2: GTSNPN, SVGIG (reference sequence). The CDR3 is 13 residues long. The CDR3 bases are TGTGCCTGGAGTGTGTGGGGCAGCAGGGAACTGTTTTTT. Its protein is CAWSVWGSRELFF.

A remark on this clonotype: The conserved phenylalanine or tryptophan is not found at the CDR3 terminus, so this likely reflects a read error. The DNA is omitted, as the CDR3 cannot be located on it reliably, and the CDR3 follows TCRdb's listing. The CDR3 sequence is CASSQGFAGARHTQYI. This rearrangement joins TRBV4-3 to TRBJ2-3; the table's D call, TRBD2, was not checked against the DNA. Both ends counted, the CDR3 spans 16 residues. The germline V gene has CDR1 LGHNA and CDR2 YSLEER.

Judged by abundance, this clonotype is medium-sized (0.01 to 0.1%). The V gene is TRBV6-2 or TRBV6-3, the J gene TRBJ1-5, with 7 bases matching TRBD1. CDR1 is MNHEY, CDR2 SVGEGT, per germline. There are 18 residues in the CDR3. V lost 2 bases to trimming and J lost 3 bases; unmatched junction nucleotides: 13. CDR3 loop: CASSYGGQANSFNQPQHF. The CDR3 nucleotides are TGTGCCAGCAGTTACGGTGGACAGGCCAATTCTTTCAATCAGCCCCAGCATTTT.

Concerning this clonotype itself: The junction departs from germline at one end; a sequencing error may be responsible. V is TRBV6-2 or TRBV6-3 and J is TRBJ2-1; D possibly corresponds to TRBD1 (5 bases). Germline assignment: CDR1 MNHEY and CDR2 SVGEGT. CDR3 length: 16 amino acids. CDR3 residues: CASSPQPGGHYNEHFF. In nucleotides, the CDR3 is TGTGCCAGCAGCCCCCAACCGGGTGGACACTACAATGAGCACTTCTTC.

Comment on this clonotype: The conserved phenylalanine or tryptophan is not found at the CDR3 terminus, so this likely reflects a read error. The chain employs TRBV11-1 and TRBJ2-5; TRBD1 might be the D (6 bases). CDR3 length: 14 amino acids. CDR1 and CDR2 from the germline V gene are SGHAT and FQDESV (reference sequence). As DNA, the CDR3 is TGTGCCATCAGCTGGGCAGGGGTCACTGGGACCCAGTACCTC. It is translated as CAISWAGVTGTQYL.

Worth noting for this clonotype: Sequence at one end of the junction differs from germline and may be a read error. V gene TRBV28 combines with J gene TRBJ2-7, with no clear D. The CDR3 sequence is 14 residues long. Germline V gene lookup returns CDR1 MDHEN and CDR2 SYDVKM. CDR3 DNA: TGTGCCGGCAGTGTACGCGCAGGTTCCTACGAGCAGTACTTC. As protein: CAGSVRAGSYEQYF.

This chain connects TRBV5-6 to TRBJ2-2; possible D gene TRBD2, 5 bases. The CDR3 runs 14 residues. The germline V gene encodes CDR1 SGHDT and CDR2 YYEEEE. CDR3 in amino acids: CVSPVVGVTGELFF. CDR3 in DNA: TGTGTCTCCCCGGTGGTGGGAGTCACCGGGGAGCTGTTTTTT.

This clonotype was recorded only once. A clone one base away is much larger, so this may be a read error. CDR3 region: CASSSLEGGDYEKYF. The CDR3, as DNA: TGTGCCAGCAGCTCCCTTGAGGGGGGCGACTACGAGAAGTACTTC. V gene TRBV7-9 combines with J gene TRBJ2-7; D possibly uses TRBD1 or TRBD2 (6 bases each). CDR1 is SEHNR and CDR2 is FQNEAQ in the germline V gene (reference sequence). The CDR3 runs to 15 residues.

This clonotype occurred once. The V gene is TRBV12-3 or TRBV12-4, the J gene TRBJ1-2, with unresolved D. This CDR3 spans 15 amino acids. V gave up 5 bases and J gave up 7 bases, with 20 bases separating them. Here the CDR3 DNA reads TGTGCCAGCAGTCCCGGGTCGGAGGACTTTCGTGGCTACACCTTC. This sequence encodes CASSPGSEDFRGYTF.

To note about this clonotype: This likely comes from a read error, as the CDR3 has no conserved phenylalanine or tryptophan at its end. This rearrangement joins TRBV4-3 to TRBJ2-3; D is unresolved. The CDR3 length is 18 residues. V gave up 3 bases and J gave up 7 bases, with 26 bases separating them. Germline lookup yields CDR1 LGHNA and CDR2 YSLEER. For the CDR3, the DNA is TGCGCCAGCAGCCAGTCGTTCTGGCTGGGTGATCCCGATAATACGCAGTATCTT. As protein: CASSQSFWLGDPDNTQYL.

On this clonotype: A read error may account for a junction end that differs from germline. The chain is built from TRBV7-9 and TRBJ2-5, with D perhaps TRBD2 (6 bases). CDR3 length equals 15 residues. Germline CDR1 reads SEHNR; CDR2 reads FQNEAQ (reference sequence). CDR3 region: CAISQGLNLGETQYF. CDR3 in DNA: TGTGCCATCAGCCAGGGACTCAACTTGGGAGAGACCCAGTACTTC.

As concerns this clonotype: The CDR3 does not end in the conserved phenylalanine or tryptophan, so this is likely a read error. V gene TRBV12-3 or TRBV12-4 combines with J gene TRBJ2-7; either TRBD1 or TRBD2 may supply D (5 bases each). V lost 5 bases to trimming and J lost 5 bases, with 25 bases between them. The CDR3 is 17 amino acids. CDR3 region: CASSLEVGTGSSHEQYL. The CDR3 nucleotides are TGTGCCAGCAGTCTAGAGGTTGGGACGGGGTCATCCCACGAGCAGTACTTA.

In its sample, this clonotype was seen many times. This chain joins TRBV14 and TRBJ2-1; D not resolved. This CDR3 contains 11 residues. The germline V and J ends were trimmed by 9 bases and 10 bases, with 13 bases remaining between them. CDR1 SGHDN and CDR2 FVKESK come from the germline V gene. CDR3 sequence: CARPLFLEQFF. The CDR3 DNA sequence: TGTGCCAGACCCCTTTTTCTGGAGCAGTTCTTC.

About this clonotype: One end of the junction is discordant with germline, which a read error may explain. The rearrangement joins TRBV6-6 to TRBJ2-2; D is perhaps TRBD2 (6 bases). This CDR3 has 17 amino acids. Germline values: CDR1 MNHNY, CDR2 SVGAGI (reference sequence). The CDR3 reads CASSYPEGRTNAGELFF. CDR3 DNA sequence: TGTGCCAGCAGTTACCCGGAGGGGAGAACAAACGCCGGGGAGCTGTTCTTT.

Concerning this clonotype: One end of the junction fails to match germline, which may point to a read error. The rearrangement joins TRBV5-1 to TRBJ2-7, with TRBD1 matching 9 bases. Germline loops: CDR1 SGHRS, CDR2 YFSETQ. CDR3 size: 14 residues. CDR3 bases: TGCGCCAACAGCTGGGACGGGACAGGGTACGAGCAGTACTTC. Translated, it gives CANSWDGTGYEQYF.

Concerning this clonotype: A much larger clone differs from this one at a single base, so this may be a read error. This rearrangement joins TRBV6-4 to TRBJ2-2; D remains unclear. Trimming shortened V by 8 bases and J by 6 bases, and 16 bases separated the two germline ends. Germline values: CDR1 MRHNA, CDR2 SNTAGT. This CDR3 comprises 14 residues. The CDR3 coding sequence is TGTGCCAGCCTATTAAAGCCGGAGTCCGGGGAGCTGTTTTTT. It codes for CASLLKPESGELFF.

The sample holds many counts of this clonotype. The CDR3 region is CASSLGPARSGLKETQYF. The CDR3 DNA reads as TGTGCCAGCAGTTTAGGACCTGCCCGGTCGGGTTTAAAAGAGACCCAGTACTTC. This chain links TRBV12-3 or TRBV12-4 with TRBJ2-5; D remains unclear. Trimming cost V 1 base and J 3 bases, with 21 bases left between them. The CDR3 spans 18 residues.

Turning to this clonotype: Its ends do not fully match the called genes, so a read error is possible. The rearrangement links TRBV14 to TRBJ2-7, with D maybe TRBD1 (5 bases). CDR3 length equals 16 residues. Germline V lookup: CDR1 SGHDN, CDR2 FVKESK. The CDR3 DNA reads as TGTGCTAGCAGCCCGCGCAGGGATTGGGGAACCTACGAGCAGTACTTC. This gives the protein CASSPRRDWGTYEQYF.

Concerning this clonotype itself: One end of the junction varies from germline; a read error may be responsible. The chain carries TRBV4-2 and TRBJ2-1; 12 bases align to TRBD2. The CDR3 is 16 amino acids. CDR1 and CDR2 from the germline V gene are LGHNA and YNFKEQ. For the CDR3, the DNA is TGTGCCAGCAGCCAAGATCCTAGCGGGAGGGTGGATGAGCAGTTGTTC. Encoded protein: CASSQDPSGRVDEQLF.